What follows are 32 T cell receptor beta chains derived from one specimen sequenced in a study of CD8+CD57+ T cells in acquired aplastic anemia. CD8+CD57+ cell expansion had been shown by flow cytometry in patients chosen for sequencing. It was genomic DNA that served as the template for profiling TCR beta VDJ and CDR3. From the reads, TCRdb called clonotypes with MiXCR, one entry per CDR3 protein. This table has about 160,000 distinct CDR3 sequences, about 64% appearing once. Source material: sorted CD4+, CD8+, or CD8+CD57+ T cells (not recorded which) from PBMCs. The source of these receptors is a human donor with aplastic anemia.

This clonotype was counted at least ten times. The conserved final phenylalanine or tryptophan is absent from the CDR3, which likely points to a read error. Because the CDR3's place on the DNA is in doubt, the DNA is left out and the CDR3 is given as listed by TCRdb. The chain recombines TRBV5-8 with TRBJ2-1; TRBD1 reflects the table's D call only, with no check against the DNA. The V gene's germline CDR1 is SGHTS and CDR2 YDEGEE. The CDR3 comprises 8 residues, both ends counted. CDR3 protein: CASSLDGG.

This chain links TRBV6-1 with TRBJ1-2, with D tentatively TRBD1 (5 bases). Between the trimmed V and J ends, which lost 4 bases and 6 bases, there was a span of 15 bases. Germline V gene sequence: CDR1 MNHNS, CDR2 SASEGT. The CDR3 runs 14 residues. This CDR3 reads CASSVGEGSDGYTF. The DNA of the CDR3 is TGTGCCAGCAGTGTCGGCGAGGGGAGCGATGGCTACACCTTC.

This sequence joins TRBV10-3 and TRBJ1-4; D may be TRBD1 (5 bases). This CDR3 has 14 amino acids. Germline-derived CDR1 and CDR2 are ENHRY and SYGVKD. The germline V and J ends were trimmed by 4 bases and 10 bases, with 16 bases remaining between them. Here the CDR3 DNA reads TGTGCCATCAGTGGAGTTTCGGGGGGAGCAAAACTGTTTTTT. Translating gives CAISGVSGGAKLFF.

The chain links TRBV5-4 to TRBJ1-1; D unresolved. Germline loops: CDR1 SGHNT, CDR2 YYREEE (reference sequence). This CDR3 region has 14 residues. Deletions cut 4 bases from V and 0 bases from J, with 10 bases between. DNA of the CDR3: TGTGCCAGCAGCCCATCCGGGATGAACACTGAAGCTTTCTTT. Encoded protein: CASSPSGMNTEAFF.

This clonotype showed up many times. J is TRBJ2-3 and V is TRBV6-4; TRBD2 might be the D (6 bases). Germline CDR1 is MRHNA and CDR2 is SNTAGT. The CDR3 length is 14 residues. V lost 3 bases to trimming and J lost 2 bases, with 9 bases between them. The CDR3 region has the DNA TGTGCCAGCAGTGAGCGGGAAAACACAGATACGCAGTATTTT. Translated, it gives CASSERENTDTQYF.

The chain links TRBV7-2 to TRBJ2-6; the D gene is possibly TRBD1 (6 bases). Trimming removed 5 bases from V and 5 bases from J, with 19 bases in between. This CDR3 is built from 17 residues. Germline loops: CDR1 SGHTA, CDR2 FQGNSA. The CDR3 reads CASSQSPTGFRANVLTF. CDR3 bases: TGTGCCAGCAGCCAATCCCCGACAGGATTTAGGGCCAACGTCCTGACTTTC.

The chain recombines TRBV7-7 with TRBJ1-6; D is perhaps TRBD1 (6 bases). CDR1 is SSHAT, CDR2 FNYEAQ, per germline (reference sequence). The V end was cut by 5 bases, the J end by 6 bases, with 17 bases between. The CDR3 is made up of 16 amino acids. For the CDR3, the DNA is TGTGCCAGCAGCCTCTTTGTTACAGGGCTTAATTCACCCCTCCACTTT. Its translation is CASSLFVTGLNSPLHF.

This clonotype was seen ten or more times. The chain has TRBV12-3 or TRBV12-4 and TRBJ2-7; D is unclear. Trimming removed 3 bases at V and 3 bases at J, with 9 bases between. There are 13 residues in the CDR3. In nucleotides, the CDR3 is TGTGCCAGCAGTTTCCATCCCAGCTACGAGCAGTACTTC. This encodes CASSFHPSYEQYF.

The chain combines TRBV14 with TRBJ1-2; a weak D match, TRBD1 (6 bases). The CDR3 spans 16 residues. Germline CDR1 SGHDN, CDR2 FVKESK. Trimming took off 0 bases at V and 3 bases at J, with 14 bases between the two ends. The CDR3 bases are TGTGCCAGCAGCCAAGAAGGGACACCCAGGGACTATGGCTACACCTTC. This translates into CASSQEGTPRDYGYTF.

The rearrangement uses TRBV5-1 and TRBJ2-7, with D tentatively TRBD1 or TRBD2 (5 bases each). V lost 2 bases, J lost 1 base, and 13 bases lay in between. The CDR3 totals 15 residues. Germline V gene sequence: CDR1 SGHRS, CDR2 YFSETQ. The CDR3 sequence: CASSFPRGGSYEQYF. CDR3 coding DNA: TGCGCCAGCAGCTTCCCGAGGGGCGGGTCCTACGAGCAGTACTTC.

This clonotype was observed once. This chain uses TRBV20-1 with TRBJ1-1, with D perhaps matching TRBD1 (5 bases). This CDR3 contains 13 residues. The germline CDR1 and CDR2 sequences are DFQATT and SNEGSKA (reference sequence). V lost 5 bases, J lost 5 bases, and 15 bases lay in between. The CDR3 DNA sequence: TGCAGTGCTGAGCTCCAGGGAGATACTGAAGCTTTCTTT. This encodes CSAELQGDTEAFF.

The genes are TRBV20-1 and TRBJ2-7; D gene uncertain. Trimming shortened V by 7 bases and J by 7 bases, and 14 bases separated the two germline ends. The CDR3 loop spans 11 amino acids. From germline, CDR1 is DFQATT and CDR2 SNEGSKA (reference sequence). The DNA of the CDR3 is TGCAGTGTCGCTAGGGTGGATGAGCAGTACTTC. It specifies CSVARVDEQYF.

The rearrangement uses TRBV19 and TRBJ2-3; unclear D gene. Trimming took off 0 bases at V and 6 bases at J, with 16 bases between the two ends. Germline CDR1 LNHDA, CDR2 SQIVND (reference sequence). The CDR3 is made up of 16 amino acids. The CDR3 bases are TGTGCCAGTAGTATAGAGGGGTTTGGGCGAAAGGATACGCAGTATTTT. It is translated as CASSIEGFGRKDTQYF.

This clonotype was counted ten times or more. The V and J genes are TRBV29-1 and TRBJ2-1; the match to TRBD2 covers 15 bases. The V segment lost 3 bases and the J segment 9 bases; nucleotides outside the gene matches: 3. This CDR3 spans 14 amino acids. CDR1 and CDR2 (germline): SQVTM, ANQGSEA. This CDR3 is CSVEGTSGRTEQFF. DNA for the CDR3: TGCAGCGTTGAGGGGACTAGCGGGAGGACTGAGCAGTTCTTC.

The chain combines TRBV7-8 with TRBJ2-3; the D is unclear. V was trimmed by 3 bases and J by 3 bases, leaving 10 bases between them. CDR3 length equals 14 residues. Germline CDR1 SGHVS, CDR2 FQNEAQ. This chain's CDR3 is CASSFSHGTDTQYF. CDR3 sequence (DNA): TGTGCCAGCAGCTTTTCCCACGGGACAGATACGCAGTATTTT.

This chain links TRBV7-9 with TRBJ1-1; 10 bases match TRBD1. The CDR3 is 14 residues long. CDR1 is SEHNR, CDR2 FQNEAQ, per germline (reference sequence). The V gene end was trimmed by 5 bases and the J gene end by 7 bases; junction bases not matched to a gene: 7. This CDR3 is CASSRGQGGGEAFF. The CDR3 region has the DNA TGTGCCAGCAGCCGCGGACAGGGGGGGGGTGAAGCTTTCTTT.

This clonotype was found once. The V call is TRBV9, the J call TRBJ2-3, with TRBD1 identical over 7 bases. After removal of 5 bases from V and 11 bases from J, the junction contained 5 bases not matched to a gene. CDR1 SGDLS and CDR2 YYNGEE come from the germline V gene. This CDR3 has 11 residues. The CDR3 here is CASRWGQLQYF. CDR3 DNA: TGTGCCAGCAGGTGGGGACAGCTGCAGTATTTT.

The rearrangement uses TRBV4-3 and TRBJ2-1, with 13 bases that match TRBD2. V gave up 5 bases and J gave up 8 bases; unmatched junction bases: 6. CDR1 LGHNA and CDR2 YSLEER come from the germline V gene. The CDR3 spans 15 residues. This CDR3 reads CASSYRTSGGDEQFF. The CDR3 DNA reads TGCGCCAGCAGCTACCGGACTAGCGGGGGCGATGAGCAGTTCTTC.

The chain has TRBV7-9 and TRBJ2-7; D is undetermined. Germline lookup yields CDR1 SEHNR and CDR2 FQNEAQ (reference sequence). The V and J ends lost 5 bases and 2 bases respectively, with 10 bases between them. The CDR3 totals 13 residues. Here the CDR3 reads CASSMGFPYEQYF. CDR3 bases: TGTGCCAGCAGCATGGGATTTCCCTACGAGCAGTACTTC.

The rearrangement joins TRBV19 to TRBJ2-4; TRBD2 is a possible D gene (5 bases). The CDR3 extends over 16 amino acids. Germline values: CDR1 LNHDA, CDR2 SQIVND (reference sequence). Trimming removed 4 bases from V and 0 bases from J, with 13 bases in between. For the CDR3, the DNA is TGTGCCAGTAGTAACCCTAGAGGACTAGCCAAAAACATTCAGTACTTC. Protein product: CASSNPRGLAKNIQYF.

V gene TRBV20-1 combines with J gene TRBJ1-5; D possibly corresponds to TRBD1 (6 bases). The V end was cut by 6 bases, the J end by 6 bases, with 15 bases between. The CDR3 length is 13 residues. The germline gives CDR1 DFQATT, CDR2 SNEGSKA (reference sequence). The CDR3 nucleotides are TGCAGTGCCGGAGAGTCAGGGGCTCAGCCCCAGCATTTT. This gives the protein CSAGESGAQPQHF.

Comments on this clonotype: At one of its ends the junction is not consistent with the germline gene, which may arise from a read error. CDR3 coding DNA: TGCAGCGCTAAGACAGGGAATAGCAATCAGCCCCAGCATTTT. Its protein is CSAKTGNSNQPQHF. The chain recombines TRBV20-1 with TRBJ1-5, with 7 bases lining up with TRBD1. Germline lookup yields CDR1 DFQATT and CDR2 SNEGSKA (reference sequence). The CDR3 has 14 amino acids.

This clonotype has more than one count but fewer than ten. The chain recombines TRBV6-5 with TRBJ2-7; perhaps D is TRBD1 or TRBD2 (5 bases each). V was pared by 5 bases and J by 0 bases, with 17 bases between. The CDR3 totals 16 residues. Germline V CDR1 and CDR2: MNHEY, SVGAGI. This CDR3 reads CASSTYVGTSSYEQYF. The CDR3 bases are TGTGCCAGCAGTACGTACGTCGGGACGTCCTCCTACGAGCAGTACTTC.

This clonotype was seen at least ten times. This sequence joins TRBV10-3 and TRBJ2-7, with D hard to call. The CDR3 loop spans 14 amino acids. Germline V CDR1 and CDR2: ENHRY, SYGVKD. V lost 10 bases and J lost 3, with 19 bases in between. The CDR3 nucleotides read TGTGCCACCCAGGTGGGTGACGGCTTCTACGAGCAGTACTTC. Its translation: CATQVGDGFYEQYF.

This clonotype turned up a few times. In DNA, the CDR3 is TGTGCCATCAGGGATTCGGGGGCAGCCTCGAACACTGAAGCTTTCTTT. Its protein product is CAIRDSGAASNTEAFF. This rearrangement joins TRBV10-3 to TRBJ1-1; possibly TRBD1 for D (6 bases). CDR1 is ENHRY, CDR2 SYGVKD, per germline. CDR3 size: 16 residues. V was clipped by 6 bases and J by 1 base, with 18 bases between them.

V is TRBV20-1 and J is TRBJ2-1; 12 nucleotides line up with TRBD2. Germline V lookup: CDR1 DFQATT, CDR2 SNEGSKA (reference sequence). V shed 6 bases and J 2 bases; nucleotides not matched to a gene: 2. CDR3 size: 14 residues. For the CDR3, the DNA is TGCAGTGCCGGACTAGCGGGAACCTACAATGAGCAGTTCTTC. Translated, it gives CSAGLAGTYNEQFF.

This clonotype appeared many times. V and J are TRBV20-1 and TRBJ2-5; TRBD1 aligns across 9 bases. The CDR3 extends over 16 amino acids. Germline V gives CDR1 DFQATT, CDR2 SNEGSKA (reference sequence). V was clipped by 4 bases and J by 4 bases; unmatched bases: 13. This CDR3 is CSATGSGTGMGETQYF. The CDR3 DNA reads TGCAGTGCTACTGGCTCCGGGACAGGGATGGGAGAGACCCAGTACTTC.

The chain couples TRBV24-1 to TRBJ2-2, with 7 bases matching TRBD1. After removal of 2 bases from V and 0 bases from J, the junction contained 8 bases not matched to a gene. CDR3 length: 18 residues. Germline V gene sequence: CDR1 KGHDR, CDR2 SFDVKD. The CDR3 spells CATSDSPRQGPNTGELFF. DNA for the CDR3: TGTGCCACCAGTGATTCGCCCCGACAGGGTCCGAACACCGGGGAGCTGTTTTTT.

The chain has TRBV20-1 and TRBJ2-5; a possible D gene is TRBD2 (7 bases). The CDR3 is made up of 14 amino acids. Per the germline V gene, CDR1 is DFQATT and CDR2 is SNEGSKA (reference sequence). Trimming took off 6 bases at V and 0 bases at J, with 14 bases between the two ends. DNA of the CDR3: TGCAGTGCGAAGAAGGGGGGGTACCAAGAGACCCAGTACTTC. It is translated as CSAKKGGYQETQYF.

V gene TRBV19 combines with J gene TRBJ1-6; D uncertain. Trimming pared 6 bases from V and 10 bases from J, leaving 16 bases between. Looked up from germline, CDR1 is LNHDA and CDR2 is SQIVND (reference sequence). CDR3 length: 14 residues. CDR3 in amino acids: CASSLTVAGSPLHF. The CDR3 DNA follows: TGTGCCAGTAGCTTGACCGTTGCCGGGTCACCCCTCCACTTT. Complete variable domain (other parts from reference TRBV19 and TRBJ1-6): DGGITQSPKYLFRKEGQNVTLSCEQNLNHDAMYWYRQDPGQGLRLIYYSQIVNDFQKGDIAEGYSVSREKKESFPLTVTSAQKNPTAFYLCASSLTVAGSPLHFGNGTRLTVT.

This clonotype was seen a single time. The chain recombines TRBV12-3 or TRBV12-4 with TRBJ2-7; D perhaps matches TRBD2 (7 bases). The CDR3 is 13 amino acids. V was clipped by 6 bases and J by 5 bases, with 14 bases between them. The CDR3 protein is CASSMIGGHEQYF. The CDR3 DNA follows: TGTGCCAGCAGCATGATCGGGGGGCACGAGCAGTACTTC.

Written as DNA, the CDR3 is TGTGCCAGCAGCTTACAGGGGTCGAACACCGGGGAGCTGTTTTTT. Amino acids: CASSLQGSNTGELFF. This rearrangement joins TRBV7-8 to TRBJ2-2; possibly TRBD1 for D (6 bases). This CDR3 has 15 amino acids. V was trimmed by 2 bases and J by 0 bases, leaving 7 bases between them. Germline CDR1 reads SGHVS; CDR2 reads FQNEAQ.